These 26 T cell receptor beta chains were all obtained from the same sample, sequenced in a study of T cells in Graves' hyperthyroidism and ophthalmopathy. Authors of the study amplified TCR beta CDR3 regions from RNA transcripts. The TCR CDR3 first-round RT-PCR relied on the HTBI primer set. MiXCR, run by TCRdb on the multiplex PCR reads, gives a single entry per CDR3 protein. The sample shows 700,000 to 850,000 distinct CDR3 sequences, roughly 32% of them seen only once. The material sequenced was blood. These TCRs come from a woman between 40 and 50 years old with Graves' hyperthyroidism.

Remarks on this clonotype: This may come from a read error, since a much larger clone is one base off. J is TRBJ2-7 and V is TRBV4-1; TRBD1 agrees at 9 bases. The CDR3 loop spans 15 amino acids. Germline loops: CDR1 MGHRA, CDR2 YSYEKL. The CDR3 spells CASSLSGTGNYGQYF. CDR3 DNA: TGCGCCAGCAGCCTGTCCGGGACAGGGAACTACGGGCAGTACTTC.

This clonotype was observed many times. The V gene is TRBV10-3, the J gene TRBJ2-7; 9 bases map to TRBD1. This CDR3 is 14 amino acids long. In germline, CDR1 is ENHRY, CDR2 SYGVKD. V dropped 1 base and J dropped 3; count of bases not matched to a gene: 1. This CDR3 reads CAISEWDRDYEQYF. CDR3 coding DNA: TGTGCCATCAGTGAGTGGGACAGGGACTACGAGCAGTACTTC.

The V and J genes are TRBV10-2 and TRBJ2-2, with unresolved D. This CDR3 region has 15 residues. The germline V gene encodes CDR1 WSHSY and CDR2 SAAADI. The V end was cut by 4 bases, the J end by 0 bases, with 9 bases between. DNA of the CDR3: TGCGCCAGCAGTGTAATAGTTTCGAACACCGGGGAGCTGTTTTTT. It is translated as CASSVIVSNTGELFF.

The genes are TRBV6-5 and TRBJ1-3, with TRBD1 matching 8 bases. V lost 2 bases, J lost 8 bases, and 11 bases stayed unmatched. Looked up from germline, CDR1 is MNHEY and CDR2 is SVGAGI. This CDR3 contains 16 residues. As DNA, the CDR3 is TGTGCCAGCAGTTACGAGACAGGGGACTATGGCTACACCATATATTTT. It yields the protein CASSYETGDYGYTIYF.

The chain links TRBV10-3 to TRBJ2-7, with 9 positions matching TRBD1. The length of the CDR3 is 16 residues. Unmatched junction bases numbered 10, after V lost 7 bases and J lost 0 bases. The germline V gene encodes CDR1 ENHRY and CDR2 SYGVKD. CDR3 nucleotides: TGTGCCATCACCGCCCGTCCGGGACAGGGCTCCTACGAGCAGTACTTC. Its translation is CAITARPGQGSYEQYF.

Turning to this clonotype: With a much larger clone just one base away, this may be a read error. In nucleotides, the CDR3 is TGTGCCACCAGTGATACCCGCAAGGACAGGGGGGGGACCGGGGAGCTGTTTTTT. Its protein is CATSDTRKDRGGTGELFF. The chain couples TRBV10-3 to TRBJ2-2, with TRBD1 identical over 10 bases. CDR1 and CDR2 from the germline V gene are ENHRY and SYGVKD. The CDR3 loop spans 18 amino acids.

Comments on this clonotype: One base away lies a much larger clone, so this may be a sequencing read error. The chain is built from TRBV6-5 and TRBJ2-7; 10 positions match TRBD1. The CDR3 is made up of 13 amino acids. Germline CDR1 is MNHEY and CDR2 is SVGAGI. The DNA of the CDR3 is TGTGCCATCAGTTACCCCGGGACAGGGGTGCAGTACTTC. Its translation is CAISYPGTGVQYF.

The genes are TRBV24-1 and TRBJ2-2; D is uncertain. Trimming removed 6 bases at V and 3 bases at J, with 13 bases between. The V gene's germline CDR1 is KGHDR and CDR2 SFDVKD. The CDR3 runs to 15 residues. CDR3 DNA: TGTGCCACCAGTAGTAGGGCCCTCTACACCGGGGAGCTGTTTTTT. It is translated as CATSSRALYTGELFF.

V gene TRBV9 combines with J gene TRBJ2-1; 7 bases line up with TRBD2. The CDR3 consists of 15 residues. CDR1 and CDR2 from the germline V gene are SGDLS and YYNGEE. The V gene end was trimmed by 4 bases and the J gene end by 8 bases; junction bases not matched to a gene: 12. Here the CDR3 DNA reads TGTGCCAGCAGCTTAATCGGCGGGAGTTGGGATGAGCAGTTCTTC. It codes for CASSLIGGSWDEQFF.

In the case of this clonotype: This likely comes from a read error, as the CDR3 has no conserved phenylalanine or tryptophan at its end. The chain recombines TRBV4-3 with TRBJ2-6; the D gene is possibly TRBD1 (5 bases). Germline V gene sequence: CDR1 LGHNA, CDR2 YSLEER. Trimming took off 1 base at V and 0 bases at J, with 10 bases between the two ends. The CDR3 runs to 17 residues. The CDR3 DNA reads TGCGCCAGCAGCCAAGCCCTCGACAGCTCTGGGGCCAACGTCCTGACTTCC. Protein: CASSQALDSSGANVLTS.

This clonotype has more than one count but fewer than ten. J is TRBJ2-7 and V is TRBV11-3; D perhaps matches TRBD1 (5 bases). Trimming cost V 0 bases and J 3 bases, with 24 bases left between them. The CDR3 has 19 amino acids. Per the germline V gene, CDR1 is SGHNT and CDR2 is YENEEA. In DNA form, the CDR3 reads TGTGCCAGCAGCTTAGATCCTTCCGTCGCTAGGGGAAGAAGCTACGAGCAGTACTTC. This sequence encodes CASSLDPSVARGRSYEQYF.

This clonotype was found many times. The gene calls are TRBV20-1 and TRBJ1-5; D is uncertain. The CDR3 extends over 14 amino acids. V was pared by 1 base and J by 1 base, with 8 bases between. CDR1 is DFQATT, CDR2 SNEGSKA, per germline (reference sequence). The CDR3 DNA reads as TGCAGTGCTAGAGGTGGAACGAGCAATCAGCCCCAGCATTTT. Translation: CSARGGTSNQPQHF.

The genes are TRBV20-1 and TRBJ1-6; TRBD1 matches at 7 bases. V was pared by 2 bases and J by 10 bases, with 8 bases of the junction left unmatched. Looked up from germline, CDR1 is DFQATT and CDR2 is SNEGSKA (reference sequence). The CDR3 is 14 amino acids. The CDR3 here is CSARRDSGPSPLHF. In DNA form, the CDR3 reads TGCAGTGCTAGACGGGACAGTGGGCCATCACCCCTCCACTTT.

The chain recombines TRBV6-2 or TRBV6-3 with TRBJ2-5, with 7 bases that match TRBD1. CDR1 and CDR2 from the germline V gene are MNHEY and SVGEGT. The CDR3 totals 14 residues. Unmatched junction bases numbered 9, after V lost 6 bases and J lost 5 bases. The CDR3 protein is CASSRDRELETQYF. For the CDR3, the DNA is TGTGCCAGCAGCAGAGACAGGGAGCTGGAGACCCAGTACTTC.

This clonotype was detected a few times. With a much larger clone just one base away, this may be a read error. J is TRBJ1-2 and V is TRBV5-6; 9 bases line up with TRBD1. Germline V CDR1 and CDR2: SGHDT, YYEEEE. This CDR3 has 12 residues. J lost 7 bases, V lost 4 bases, and 2 bases had no gene match. CDR3 sequence (DNA): TGTGCCAGCAGCGGGACAGGGACTGGCTACACCTTC. The encoded protein is CASSGTGTGYTF.

This clonotype was seen many times. This sequence joins TRBV7-2 and TRBJ1-2; D might be TRBD1 (6 bases). This CDR3 has 13 residues. V lost 5 bases to trimming and J lost 4 bases, with 11 bases between them. Germline assignment: CDR1 SGHTA and CDR2 FQGNSA. The CDR3 coding sequence is TGTGCCAGCAGCGCAGGGGAGGCCTATGGCTACACCTTC. It yields the protein CASSAGEAYGYTF.

As regards this clonotype: A clone one base away is much larger, so this may be a read error. The chain joins TRBV20-1 to TRBJ2-5; TRBD2 aligns across 9 bases. The J call may be incorrect, as the DNA end agrees better with TRBJ2-1. CDR3 length: 12 residues. Germline V gene data show CDR1 as DFQATT and CDR2 as SNEGSKA (reference sequence). DNA of the CDR3: TGCAGTGCTAATAGCGGGAGCTACGAGCAGTTCTTC. It translates to CSANSGSYEQFF.

This clonotype was counted many times. This rearrangement joins TRBV12-3 or TRBV12-4 to TRBJ2-5; D might be TRBD2 (6 bases). The CDR3 has 16 residues. V lost 4 bases, J lost 1 base, and 16 bases lay in between. CDR3 nucleotide sequence: TGTGCCAGCAGTTGGGCGCGGAGCGGGCGCCAAGAGACCCAGTACTTC. Encoded protein: CASSWARSGRQETQYF.

This chain joins TRBV6-2 or TRBV6-3 and TRBJ2-5; 7 positions agree with TRBD2. Germline V gene data show CDR1 as MNHEY and CDR2 as SVGEGT. This CDR3 is 15 amino acids long. V lost 8 bases to trimming and J lost 5 bases; unmatched junction nucleotides: 14. CDR3 region: CASRRLSGEGETQYF. The CDR3 nucleotides are TGTGCCAGCCGTAGGTTGTCGGGGGAGGGGGAGACCCAGTACTTC.

As for this clonotype: The final CDR3 position lacks the conserved phenylalanine or tryptophan, pointing to a likely read error. The chain links TRBV7-9 to TRBJ1-1; perhaps TRBD1 as D (6 bases). Germline V gene data show CDR1 as SEHNR and CDR2 as FQNEAQ (reference sequence). This CDR3 contains 14 residues. V shed 4 bases and J shed 3 bases, with 12 bases lying between them. The CDR3 DNA sequence: TGTGCCAGCAGCTCTCTTAACAGGGACACTGAAGCTTTCTCT. This codes for CASSSLNRDTEAFS.

At least ten counts were recorded for this clonotype. The V and J genes are TRBV24-1 and TRBJ1-2; perhaps TRBD1 as D (6 bases). The length of the CDR3 is 14 residues. Trimming cost V 0 bases and J 8 bases, with 12 bases left between them. Germline V lookup: CDR1 KGHDR, CDR2 SFDVKD. This CDR3 is CATSDLTQGFGYTF. As DNA, the CDR3 is TGTGCCACCAGTGATTTGACGCAGGGGTTCGGCTACACCTTC.

This clonotype showed up just a few times. The rearrangement joins TRBV30 to TRBJ1-2; D unclear. CDR3 length: 13 residues. Trimming removed 2 bases at V and 4 bases at J, with 11 bases between. Germline CDR1 is GTSNPN and CDR2 is SVGIG (reference sequence). The chain's CDR3 is CAWSRTALYGYTF. The CDR3 DNA is TGTGCCTGGAGTAGAACAGCCCTCTATGGCTACACCTTC.

The count of this clonotype is one. The chain links TRBV29-1 to TRBJ1-2; the D gene is possibly TRBD1 (6 bases). The CDR3 totals 13 residues. V lost 6 bases and J 0 bases, leaving 11 bases between the germline ends. Germline V lookup: CDR1 SQVTM, CDR2 ANQGSEA. The CDR3 loop reads CSVEQGANYGYTF. The CDR3 DNA sequence: TGCAGCGTAGAACAGGGAGCTAACTATGGCTACACCTTC.

This clonotype was detected a few times. The V gene is TRBV6-5, the J gene TRBJ2-7, with 7 positions matching TRBD2. Trimming cost V 0 bases and J 1 base; bases outside gene matches: 3. The CDR3 is made up of 15 amino acids. Germline V gives CDR1 MNHEY, CDR2 SVGAGI. CDR3 nucleotides: TGTGCCAGCAGTTACTCGACTAGCAATTCCTACGAGCAGTACTTC. It is translated as CASSYSTSNSYEQYF.

The V call is TRBV27, the J call TRBJ1-1; 7 bases agree with TRBD1. CDR1 and CDR2 (germline): MNHEY, SMNVEV (reference sequence). The CDR3 has 19 residues. Trimming removed 3 bases from V and 1 base from J; junction bases left unmatched: 17. The CDR3 coding sequence is TGTGCCAGCAGTTTGGGGAACTTGGTGTTGGACAGGCGGAACACTGAAGCTTTCTTT. Translating it yields CASSLGNLVLDRRNTEAFF.

The rearrangement links TRBV18 to TRBJ2-5; D is unclear. This CDR3 contains 15 residues. Trimming stripped 3 bases from V and 2 bases from J, with 13 bases between. The V gene's germline CDR1 is KGHSH and CDR2 LQKENI. This CDR3 is CASSPGSQSQETQYF. The DNA of the CDR3 is TGTGCCAGCTCACCCGGTTCACAATCACAAGAGACCCAGTACTTC.